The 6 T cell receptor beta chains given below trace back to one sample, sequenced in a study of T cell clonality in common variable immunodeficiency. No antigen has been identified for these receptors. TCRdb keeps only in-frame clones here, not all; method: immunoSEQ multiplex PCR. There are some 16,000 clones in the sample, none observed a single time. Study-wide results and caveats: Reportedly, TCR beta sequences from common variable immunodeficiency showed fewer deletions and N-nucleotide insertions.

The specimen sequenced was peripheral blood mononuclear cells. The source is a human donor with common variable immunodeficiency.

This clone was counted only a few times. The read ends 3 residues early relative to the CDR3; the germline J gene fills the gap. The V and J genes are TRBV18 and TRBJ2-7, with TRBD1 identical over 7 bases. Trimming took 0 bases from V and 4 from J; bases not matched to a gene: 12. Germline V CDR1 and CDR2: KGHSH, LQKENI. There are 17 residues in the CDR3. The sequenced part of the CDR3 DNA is TGTGCCAGCTCACCACCGTCTATGAGACAGGGAAGGTACGAG. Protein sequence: CASSPPSMRQGRYE. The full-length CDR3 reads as CASSPPSMRQGRYEQYF.

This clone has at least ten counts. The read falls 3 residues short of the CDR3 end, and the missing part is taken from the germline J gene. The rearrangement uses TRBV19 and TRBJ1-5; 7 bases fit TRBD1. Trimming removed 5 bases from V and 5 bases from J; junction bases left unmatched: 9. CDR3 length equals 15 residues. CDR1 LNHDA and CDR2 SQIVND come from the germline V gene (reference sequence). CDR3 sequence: CASSRTGSRDQPQHF. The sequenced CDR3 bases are TGTGCCAGTAGTCGGACAGGTAGTAGAGATCAGCCC. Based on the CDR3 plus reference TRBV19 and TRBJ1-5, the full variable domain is DGGITQSPKYLFRKEGQNVTLSCEQNLNHDAMYWYRQDPGQGLRLIYYSQIVNDFQKGDIAEGYSVSREKKESFPLTVTSAQKNPTAFYLCASSRTGSRDQPQHFGDGTRLSIL.

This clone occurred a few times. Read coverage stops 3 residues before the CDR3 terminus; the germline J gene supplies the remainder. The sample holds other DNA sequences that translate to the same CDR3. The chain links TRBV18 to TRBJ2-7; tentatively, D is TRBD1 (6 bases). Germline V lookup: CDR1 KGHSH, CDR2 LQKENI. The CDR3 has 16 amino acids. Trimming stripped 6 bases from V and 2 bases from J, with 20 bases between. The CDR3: CASSTTQGKVAYEQYF. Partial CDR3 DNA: TGTGCCAGCTCCACTACGCAGGGGAAGGTGGCCTACGAG.

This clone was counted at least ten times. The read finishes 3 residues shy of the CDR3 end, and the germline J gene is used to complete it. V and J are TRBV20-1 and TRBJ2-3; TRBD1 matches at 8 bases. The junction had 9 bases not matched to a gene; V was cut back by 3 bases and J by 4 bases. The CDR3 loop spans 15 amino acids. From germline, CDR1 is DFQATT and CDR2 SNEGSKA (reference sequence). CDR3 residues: CSARDLQGAADTQYF. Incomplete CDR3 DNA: TGCAGTGCTAGGGATTTGCAGGGGGCGGCAGATACG.

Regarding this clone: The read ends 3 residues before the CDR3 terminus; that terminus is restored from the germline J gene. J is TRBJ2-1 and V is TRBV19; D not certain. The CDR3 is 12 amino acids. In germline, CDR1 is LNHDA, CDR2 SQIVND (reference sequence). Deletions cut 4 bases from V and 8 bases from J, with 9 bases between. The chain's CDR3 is CASSSNCDEQFF. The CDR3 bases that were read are TGTGCCAGTAGTAGCAATTGCGATGAG.

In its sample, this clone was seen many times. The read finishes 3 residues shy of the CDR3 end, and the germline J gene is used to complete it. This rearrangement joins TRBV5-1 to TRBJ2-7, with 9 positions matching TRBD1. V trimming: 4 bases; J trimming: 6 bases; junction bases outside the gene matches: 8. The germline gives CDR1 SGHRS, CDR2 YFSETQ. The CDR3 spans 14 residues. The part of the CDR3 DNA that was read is TGCGCCAGCAGCCTGCTGACAGGGGGGCGCGAG. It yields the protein CASSLLTGGRE. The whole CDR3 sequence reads CASSLLTGGREQYF.